Below are 30 T cell receptor beta chains sequenced from a single sample in a study of blood T cell repertoires in COVID-19. Assay used: immunoSEQ multiplex PCR; TCRdb lists only in-frame clones, some missing. The sample records around 77,000 clones, more than 75% being singletons. Specimen: peripheral blood. The receptors were gathered from a woman aged 80 or over with active or convalescent COVID-19.

This chain links TRBV5-1 with TRBJ2-5; 15 nucleotides match TRBD2. The V and J ends lost 4 bases and 4 bases, in that order; junction bases with no gene match: 5. Germline lookup yields CDR1 SGHRS and CDR2 YFSETQ. The CDR3 totals 16 residues. CDR3 sequence reads: CASSRTSGGAGETQYF. The CDR3 DNA reads as TGCGCCAGCAGCAGGACTAGCGGGGGGGCCGGAGAGACCCAGTACTTC.

The V call is TRBV2, the J call TRBJ2-1, with 9 bases lining up with TRBD1. The V gene's germline CDR1 is SNHLY and CDR2 FYNNEI. The CDR3 spans 13 residues. The J segment lost 4 bases and the V segment lost 7 bases, leaving 2 bases of the junction unmatched. DNA for the CDR3: TGTGCCAGCAAGGGACAGGGATACAATGAGCAGTTCTTC. It codes for CASKGQGYNEQFF.

This clone was detected only a few times. The J gene is TRBJ1-2, the V gene TRBV6-6; 9 nucleotides line up with TRBD1. The CDR3 is made up of 14 amino acids. V gave up 6 bases and J gave up 3 bases; unmatched junction bases: 5. The germline V gene has CDR1 MNHNY and CDR2 SVGAGI (reference sequence). The CDR3 sequence is CASRQGQGDYGYTF. The CDR3 bases are TGTGCCAGCAGGCAGGGACAGGGCGACTATGGCTACACCTTC.

The rearrangement links TRBV4-3 to TRBJ2-3, with 8 bases aligning to TRBD2. The length of the CDR3 is 16 residues. Germline V lookup: CDR1 LGHNA, CDR2 YSLEER. V lost 0 bases and J lost 3; bases outside the gene matches: 5. The CDR3 spells CASSQDYRGGTDTQYF. CDR3 bases: TGCGCCAGCAGCCAAGATTATCGGGGGGGGACAGATACGCAGTATTTT.

The chain couples TRBV6-5 to TRBJ1-3; a possible D gene is TRBD1 (6 bases). The germline CDR1 and CDR2 sequences are MNHEY and SVGAGI. Trimming stripped 0 bases from V and 2 bases from J, with 11 bases between. The CDR3 length is 16 residues. The CDR3 here is CASSYSPGGPGNTIYF. For the CDR3, the DNA is TGTGCCAGCAGTTACTCGCCCGGGGGGCCTGGAAACACCATATATTTT.

The chain recombines TRBV3-1 (or the pseudogene TRBV3-2) with TRBJ2-3; TRBD2 matches 12 bases. Germline V lookup: CDR1 LGHDT, CDR2 YNNKEL (reference sequence). CDR3 size: 18 residues. J gave up 4 bases and V 2 bases, and 10 bases lay outside the gene matches. The CDR3 nucleotides are TGTGCCAGCAGCCAAAAAAACCCTAGCGGGGGGGCTGCAGATACGCAGTATTTT. It translates to CASSQKNPSGGAADTQYF.

This chain uses TRBV7-2 with TRBJ1-5; the D gene is possibly TRBD1 (6 bases). Germline lookup yields CDR1 SGHTA and CDR2 FQGNSA. CDR3 length: 16 residues. Trimming pared 5 bases from V and 0 bases from J, leaving 14 bases between. CDR3 loop: CASSLGTRYSNQPQHF. The DNA of the CDR3 is TGTGCCAGCAGCCTCGGGACACGGTATAGCAATCAGCCCCAGCATTTT.

The chain joins TRBV5-1 to TRBJ1-6; D ambiguous. V lost 0 bases to trimming and J lost 0 bases, with 7 bases between them. Germline V gives CDR1 SGHRS, CDR2 YFSETQ. The CDR3 loop spans 16 amino acids. The DNA of the CDR3 is TGCGCCAGCAGCTTGGATGGGAGCTCCTATAATTCACCCCTCCACTTT. Protein: CASSLDGSSYNSPLHF.

The chain uses TRBV2 and TRBJ2-1; TRBD1 matches at 8 bases. Germline trimming cut 3 bases from V and 10 bases from J; bases unmatched to any gene: 14. From germline, CDR1 is SNHLY and CDR2 FYNNEI. The CDR3 extends over 16 amino acids. As DNA, the CDR3 is TGTGCCAGCAGTGAGTGGGGGACAGGTTCAGACGGGGAGCAGTTCTTC. Its translation is CASSEWGTGSDGEQFF.

J is TRBJ2-3 and V is TRBV6-5; TRBD2 matches at 9 bases. The CDR3 length is 14 residues. CDR1 is MNHEY, CDR2 SVGAGI, per germline. V shed 4 bases and J 5 bases; nucleotides not matched to a gene: 4. The DNA of the CDR3 is TGTGCCAGCAGTTGGGCGGGGGGGAAAGATACGCAGTATTTT. This sequence encodes CASSWAGGKDTQYF.

The chain joins TRBV5-5 to TRBJ1-2; D might be TRBD1 (5 bases). The germline CDR1 and CDR2 sequences are SGHKS and YYEKEE (reference sequence). This CDR3 is built from 13 residues. The V and J ends lost 2 bases and 1 base respectively, with 6 bases between them. Here the CDR3 DNA reads TGTGCCAGCAGCTTTCAGGGTAACTATGGCTACACCTTC. Its translation is CASSFQGNYGYTF.

This chain connects TRBV5-1 to TRBJ1-6; 8 bases map to TRBD1. The junction had 7 bases not matched to a gene; V was cut back by 4 bases and J by 10 bases. CDR3 size: 14 residues. Per germline, CDR1 SGHRS and CDR2 YFSETQ. CDR3: CASSRTGIGSPLHF. In nucleotides, the CDR3 is TGCGCCAGCAGCAGGACAGGGATAGGGTCACCCCTCCACTTT.

The chain uses TRBV5-5 and TRBJ1-1, with a tentative D call TRBD1 (5 bases). This CDR3 contains 14 residues. Germline CDR1 reads SGHKS; CDR2 reads YYEKEE (reference sequence). V lost 4 bases and J 6 bases, leaving 16 bases between the germline ends. The DNA of the CDR3 is TGTGCCAGCAGCGAAAGTCAGGGCAGGGCTGAAGCTTTCTTT. This sequence encodes CASSESQGRAEAFF.

The V gene is TRBV24-1, the J gene TRBJ2-3, with D possibly being TRBD1 (6 bases). This CDR3 spans 17 amino acids. V was pared by 3 bases and J by 2 bases, with 17 bases between. Germline values: CDR1 KGHDR, CDR2 SFDVKD. CDR3 residues: CATSDLYRDEHTDTQYF. In nucleotides, the CDR3 is TGTGCCACCAGTGATCTTTACAGGGACGAACACACAGATACGCAGTATTTT.

This chain links TRBV5-4 with TRBJ1-1; D is possibly TRBD1 (6 bases). Trimming removed 4 bases at V and 0 bases at J, with 10 bases between. This CDR3 has 14 residues. Germline CDR1 reads SGHNT; CDR2 reads YYREEE (reference sequence). CDR3 amino acids: CASSQGTLNTEAFF. In nucleotides, the CDR3 is TGTGCCAGCAGCCAGGGGACGTTGAACACTGAAGCTTTCTTT. The entire variable domain, with the rest obtained from reference TRBV5-4 and TRBJ1-1, is as follows: ETGVTQSPTHLIKTRGQQVTLRCSSQSGHNTVSWYQQALGQGPQFIFQYYREEENGRGNFPPRFSGLQFPNYSSELNVNALELDDSALYLCASSQGTLNTEAFFGQGTRLTVV.

The chain uses TRBV21-1 and TRBJ1-5; the table names TRBD1, a call not compared with the DNA. TRBV21-1 is an annotated pseudogene. The CDR3 runs to 20 residues. CDR3 sequence (DNA): TGTGCCAGCAGGAAAGGGCCGGGATTCTCTCTAAGGGGGTCCAATCAGCCCCAGCATTTT. Encoded protein: CASRKGPGFSLRGSNQPQHF.

This chain connects TRBV29-1 to TRBJ2-7; TRBD1 might be the D (6 bases). V was shortened by 6 bases and J by 5 bases, with 14 bases between the two germline ends. The V gene's germline CDR1 is SQVTM and CDR2 ANQGSEA. This CDR3 region has 12 residues. This chain's CDR3 is CSVPQGTHEQYF. Written as DNA, the CDR3 is TGCAGCGTACCACAGGGTACCCACGAGCAGTACTTC.

The DNA for the CDR3 is TGTGCCAGCCAACAGGAGAGAAACACTGAAGCTTTCTTT. It codes for CASQQERNTEAFF. The chain joins TRBV2 to TRBJ1-1; a weak D match, TRBD1 (5 bases). V gave up 8 bases and J gave up 2 bases, with 12 bases separating them. The CDR3 is 13 amino acids. Germline V CDR1 and CDR2: SNHLY, FYNNEI.

This chain connects TRBV19 to TRBJ2-5; D might be TRBD1 (6 bases). CDR3 length equals 15 residues. Germline CDR1 reads LNHDA; CDR2 reads SQIVND (reference sequence). Trimming shortened V by 5 bases and J by 2 bases, and 15 bases separated the two germline ends. DNA of the CDR3: TGTGCCAGTAGTGCCATCGACAGGACACAAGAGACCCAGTACTTC. Its protein is CASSAIDRTQETQYF.

The chain combines TRBV6-2 or TRBV6-3 with TRBJ2-7; possible D gene TRBD1, 5 bases. The V end was cut by 2 bases, the J end by 2 bases, with 10 bases between. Germline V gives CDR1 MNHEY, CDR2 SVGEGT. The CDR3 sequence is 14 residues long. CDR3 in amino acids: CASSYKAGTYEQYF. The CDR3 DNA reads TGTGCCAGCAGTTACAAGGCAGGGACCTACGAGCAGTACTTC.

J is TRBJ2-5 and V is TRBV5-1; 7 bases fit TRBD2. The CDR3 runs to 15 residues. Germline V gene data show CDR1 as SGHRS and CDR2 as YFSETQ. The trim removed 4 bases at V and 4 bases at J, leaving 10 bases unmatched. The CDR3 DNA is TGCGCCAGCAGCGTCCACAGCGGGGAAGGAGAGACCCAGTACTTC. Amino acid sequence: CASSVHSGEGETQYF.

CDR3 bases: TGTGCCAGCAGTTTAAATTGGCAGCAAGAGACCCAGTACTTC. This gives the protein CASSLNWQQETQYF. The chain recombines TRBV27 with TRBJ2-5; no reliable D call. The CDR3 is made up of 14 amino acids. Per the germline V gene, CDR1 is MNHEY and CDR2 is SMNVEV (reference sequence). Trimming stripped 2 bases from V and 2 bases from J, with 9 bases between.

The chain is built from TRBV27 and TRBJ2-3; the match to TRBD2 covers 11 bases. There are 15 residues in the CDR3. The germline V gene has CDR1 MNHEY and CDR2 SMNVEV (reference sequence). V dropped 8 bases and J dropped 6; count of bases not matched to a gene: 10. CDR3 DNA sequence: TGTGCCAGCTCCCAACTAGCGGGGGTAAGGGATACGCAGTATTTT. Translation: CASSQLAGVRDTQYF.

The chain has TRBV28 and TRBJ2-5; 7 nucleotides match TRBD1. The CDR3 sequence is 15 residues long. Trimming took 5 bases from V and 5 from J; bases not matched to a gene: 11. Germline V gene sequence: CDR1 MDHEN, CDR2 SYDVKM. The CDR3 region is CASSLEGARTETQYF. The CDR3 DNA is TGTGCCAGCAGTCTAGAGGGGGCGCGAACGGAGACCCAGTACTTC.

This clone was recorded only once. V usage is TRBV7-9 and J usage is TRBJ2-1; the D is unclear. V shed 1 base and J shed 7 bases, with 5 bases lying between them. CDR3 size: 12 residues. Germline loops: CDR1 SEHNR, CDR2 FQNEAQ (reference sequence). The CDR3 protein is CASSLGLNEQFF. The CDR3 DNA sequence: TGTGCCAGCAGCTTAGGACTTAATGAGCAGTTCTTC.

This chain connects TRBV7-9 to TRBJ1-1; D is perhaps TRBD1 (5 bases). The CDR3 consists of 14 residues. The V gene's germline CDR1 is SEHNR and CDR2 FQNEAQ (reference sequence). Trimming took 2 bases from V and 1 from J, leaving 8 bases between them. The CDR3 region has the DNA TGTGCCAGCAGCTTATGGGGGGAGAACACTGAAGCTTTCTTT. Protein: CASSLWGENTEAFF.

The rearrangement links TRBV28 to TRBJ2-2; D may be TRBD1 (6 bases). Deletions cut 6 bases from V and 5 bases from J, with 7 bases between. From germline, CDR1 is MDHEN and CDR2 SYDVKM. This CDR3 comprises 12 residues. For the CDR3, the DNA is TGTGCCAGCAGCACAGGGACCGGGGAGCTGTTTTTT. Amino acid sequence: CASSTGTGELFF.

This clone was detected once. The J gene is TRBJ2-2, the V gene TRBV7-3; tentatively, D is TRBD1 (6 bases). The length of the CDR3 is 15 residues. Trimming took 5 bases from V and 4 from J, leaving 14 bases between them. Germline assignment: CDR1 SGHTA and CDR2 FQGTGA. CDR3 nucleotide sequence: TGTGCCAGCAGCCCAGCCAGGGGTGGCACCGGGGAGCTGTTTTTT. Its protein is CASSPARGGTGELFF.

The chain has TRBV6-5 and TRBJ1-1; D gene ambiguous. V shed 8 bases and J shed 3 bases, with 13 bases lying between them. Germline V gene sequence: CDR1 MNHEY, CDR2 SVGAGI. The CDR3 has 13 amino acids. This chain's CDR3 is CASRRRRDTEAFF. Here the CDR3 DNA reads TGTGCCAGCCGCAGGCGGCGGGACACTGAAGCTTTCTTT.

The gene calls are TRBV4-1 and TRBJ2-4, with 7 bases aligning to TRBD2. Germline-derived CDR1 and CDR2 are MGHRA and YSYEKL. The V gene end was trimmed by 1 base and the J gene end by 6 bases; junction bases not matched to a gene: 9. This CDR3 is 16 amino acids long. The CDR3 loop reads CASSQGSGTMRNIQYF. The DNA of the CDR3 is TGCGCCAGCAGCCAAGGCTCCGGGACTATGAGAAACATTCAGTACTTC.